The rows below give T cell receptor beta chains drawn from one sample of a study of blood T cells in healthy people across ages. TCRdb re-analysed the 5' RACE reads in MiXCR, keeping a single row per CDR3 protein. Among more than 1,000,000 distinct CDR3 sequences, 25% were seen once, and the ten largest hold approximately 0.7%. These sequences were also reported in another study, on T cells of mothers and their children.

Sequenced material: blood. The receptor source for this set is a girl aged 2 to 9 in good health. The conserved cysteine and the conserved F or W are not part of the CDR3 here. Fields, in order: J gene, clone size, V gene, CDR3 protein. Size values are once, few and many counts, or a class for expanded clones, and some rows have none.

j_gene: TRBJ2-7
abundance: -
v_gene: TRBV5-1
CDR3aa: ASSLLSSDEQY

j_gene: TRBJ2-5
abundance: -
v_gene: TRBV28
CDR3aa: ASNPTPGGRRETQY

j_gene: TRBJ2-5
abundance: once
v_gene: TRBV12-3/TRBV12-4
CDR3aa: ASRKIFTETQY

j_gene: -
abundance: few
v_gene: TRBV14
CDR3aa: ASSYLPYEQY

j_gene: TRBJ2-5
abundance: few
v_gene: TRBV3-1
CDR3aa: ASSQVLAVQETQY

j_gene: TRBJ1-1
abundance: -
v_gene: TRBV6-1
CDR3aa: ASSGARGGTEAF

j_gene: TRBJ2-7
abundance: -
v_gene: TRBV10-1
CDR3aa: ASSESTGRNEQY

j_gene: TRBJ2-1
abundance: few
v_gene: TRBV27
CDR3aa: ASSSLAGTFLYNEQF

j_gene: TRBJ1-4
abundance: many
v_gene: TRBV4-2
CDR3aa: ASSQDGEEEKLF

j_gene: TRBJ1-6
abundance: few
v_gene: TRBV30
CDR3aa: AWSPPGAPLH

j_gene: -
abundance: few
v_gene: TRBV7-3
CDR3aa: ASSPHDGGEQF

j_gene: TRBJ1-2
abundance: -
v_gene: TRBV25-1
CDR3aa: ASSDQREGGYT

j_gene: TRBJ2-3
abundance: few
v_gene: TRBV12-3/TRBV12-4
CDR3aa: AIKGDSTDTQY

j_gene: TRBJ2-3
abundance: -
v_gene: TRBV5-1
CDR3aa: ASSGRRRDTQY

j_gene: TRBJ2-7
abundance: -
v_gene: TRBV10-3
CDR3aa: AISETGEQY

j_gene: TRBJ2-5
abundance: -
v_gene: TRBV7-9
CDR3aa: ASSLEVLPYELY

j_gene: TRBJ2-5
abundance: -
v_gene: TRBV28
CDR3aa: ASGRSGSETQY

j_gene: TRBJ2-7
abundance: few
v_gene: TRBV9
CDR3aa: ASSISGTGLPEQY

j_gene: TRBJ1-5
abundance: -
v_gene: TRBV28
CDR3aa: ASSFTGNNQPQH

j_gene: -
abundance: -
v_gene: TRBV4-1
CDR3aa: ASSQGRLAPYEQY

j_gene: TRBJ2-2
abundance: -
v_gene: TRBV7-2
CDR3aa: ASSLAYLTGELF

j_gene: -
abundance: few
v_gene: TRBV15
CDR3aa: ATTTNVGREEQF

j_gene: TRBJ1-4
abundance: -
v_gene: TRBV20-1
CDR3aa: SAIQRQGAAF

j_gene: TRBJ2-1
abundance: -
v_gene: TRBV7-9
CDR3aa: ASSAGTYMYNEQF

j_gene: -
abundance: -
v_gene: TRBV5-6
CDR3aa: ASSFPQGSVYEQY

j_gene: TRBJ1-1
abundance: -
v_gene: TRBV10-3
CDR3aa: AIRGGRGIRDEAF

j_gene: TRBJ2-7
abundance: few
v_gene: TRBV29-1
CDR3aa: SVWAGVSSYEQY

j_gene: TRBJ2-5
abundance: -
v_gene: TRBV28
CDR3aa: ASSLVLTGVEETQY

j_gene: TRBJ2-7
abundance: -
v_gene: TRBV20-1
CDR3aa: SAMRRGGSYEQY

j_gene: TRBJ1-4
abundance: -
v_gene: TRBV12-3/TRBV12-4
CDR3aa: ASRKTWTFEKLF

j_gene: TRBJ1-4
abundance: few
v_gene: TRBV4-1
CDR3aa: ASSQEDRGREKLF

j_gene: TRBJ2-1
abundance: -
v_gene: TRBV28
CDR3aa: ASSPGDYNEQF

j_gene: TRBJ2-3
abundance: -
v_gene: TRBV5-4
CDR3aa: ASSPNLAARDTDTQY

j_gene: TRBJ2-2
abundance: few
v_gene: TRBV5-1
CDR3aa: ASRSADGELF

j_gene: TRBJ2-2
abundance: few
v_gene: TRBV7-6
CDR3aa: ASSLFGGGKSGELF

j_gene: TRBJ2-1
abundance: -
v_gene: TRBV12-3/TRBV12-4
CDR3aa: ASSATLTSGRYNEQF

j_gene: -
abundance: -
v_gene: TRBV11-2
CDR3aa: ASSTWEQGSSNEQF

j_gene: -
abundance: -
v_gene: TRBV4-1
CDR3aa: ASSQSGTIYEQY

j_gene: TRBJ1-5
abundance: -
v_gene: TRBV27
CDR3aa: ASSHGGLGPQH

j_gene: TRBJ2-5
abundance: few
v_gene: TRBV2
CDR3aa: ASSDEGTETQY

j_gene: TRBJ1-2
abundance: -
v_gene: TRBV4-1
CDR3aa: ASSQPRDRYYGYT

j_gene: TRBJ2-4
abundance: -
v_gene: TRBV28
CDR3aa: ASRDGIAKNIQY